This T cell receptor beta chain was sequenced during a study of early T cells in non-severe SARS-CoV-2 infection. Only a few counts were recorded for this clonotype. V trimming: 1 base; J trimming: 4 bases; junction bases outside the gene matches: 4. Per the germline V gene, CDR1 is SGHAT and CDR2 is FQDESV (reference sequence). The CDR3 runs 15 residues. TCRdb used MiXCR to reprocess the 5' RACE reads, holding one entry per CDR3 protein. The data show tens of thousands of distinct CDR3 sequences, more than 10% seen once. Sequenced material: whole blood. This clonotype was sampled from an adult who was a healthcare worker with PCR-confirmed SARS-CoV-2 infection or an uninfected control (not recorded which). V gene TRBV11-1 combines with J gene TRBJ2-1; 7 positions match TRBD2. The CDR3 DNA sequence: TGTGCCAGCAGCTTAGGAGGACTAGTATACAATGAGCAGTTCTTC. Residues: CASSLGGLVYNEQFF.